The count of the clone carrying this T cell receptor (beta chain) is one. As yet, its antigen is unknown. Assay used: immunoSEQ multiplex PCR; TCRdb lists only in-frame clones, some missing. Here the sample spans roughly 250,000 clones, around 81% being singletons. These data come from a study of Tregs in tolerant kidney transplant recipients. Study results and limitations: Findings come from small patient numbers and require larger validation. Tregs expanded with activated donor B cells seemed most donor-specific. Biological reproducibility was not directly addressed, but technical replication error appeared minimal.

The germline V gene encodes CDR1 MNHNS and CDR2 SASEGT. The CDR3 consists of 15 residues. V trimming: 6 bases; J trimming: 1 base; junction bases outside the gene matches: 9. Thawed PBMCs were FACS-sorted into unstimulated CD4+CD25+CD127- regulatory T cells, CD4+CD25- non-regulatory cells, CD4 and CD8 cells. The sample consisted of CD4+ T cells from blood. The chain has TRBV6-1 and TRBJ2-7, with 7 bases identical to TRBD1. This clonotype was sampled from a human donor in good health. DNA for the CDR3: TGTGCCAGCAGACCCACAGGGGCGAGTTCCTACGAGCAGTACTTC. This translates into CASRPTGASSYEQYF.